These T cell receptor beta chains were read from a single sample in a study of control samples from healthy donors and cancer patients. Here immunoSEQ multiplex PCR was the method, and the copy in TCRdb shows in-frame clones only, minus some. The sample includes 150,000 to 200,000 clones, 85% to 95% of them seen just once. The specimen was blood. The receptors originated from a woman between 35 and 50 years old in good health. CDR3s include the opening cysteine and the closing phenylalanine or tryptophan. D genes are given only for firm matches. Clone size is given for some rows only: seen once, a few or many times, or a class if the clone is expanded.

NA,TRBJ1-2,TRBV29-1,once,TGCAGCGCCCAGGGAAGTAGTTATGGCTACACCTTC,CSAQGSSYGYTF
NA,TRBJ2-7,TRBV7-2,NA,TGTGCCAGCAGCCGGGGGCAGGGGTACGAGCAGTACTTC,CASSRGQGYEQYF
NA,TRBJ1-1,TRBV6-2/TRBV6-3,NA,TGTGCCAGCAGTTACTTCTATCCTGTTGGGGGTGACACTGAAGCTTTCTTT,CASSYFYPVGGDTEAFF
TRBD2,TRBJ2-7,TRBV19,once,TGTGCCAGTAGTCACGGGGGACTATTTACCTACGAGCAGTACTTC,CASSHGGLFTYEQYF
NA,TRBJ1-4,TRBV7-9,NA,TGTGCCAGCAGCTTAGGGATAGGGTCGCATGAAAAACTGTTTTTT,CASSLGIGSHEKLFF
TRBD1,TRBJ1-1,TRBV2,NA,TGTGCCAGCAGTCCAGACAGGGGGGACACTGAAGCTTTCTTT,CASSPDRGDTEAFF
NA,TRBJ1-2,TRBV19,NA,TGTGCCAGTAGTCTTTGGGGGCCCACCTATGGCTACACCTTC,CASSLWGPTYGYTF
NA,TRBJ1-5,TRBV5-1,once,TGCGCCAGCAGGCCAGGGGAGGGAAATCAGCCCCAGCATTTT,CASRPGEGNQPQHF
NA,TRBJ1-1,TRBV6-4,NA,TGTGCCAGCAGGAAGGAGGATATGAACACTGAAGCTTTCTTT,CASRKEDMNTEAFF
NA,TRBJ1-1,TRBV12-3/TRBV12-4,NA,TGTGCCAGCACCCAGACACTTTCTGAAGCTTTCTTT,CASTQTLSEAFF
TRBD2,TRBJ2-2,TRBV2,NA,TGTGCCAGCACCAGAGCGGCTAGCGGGTTCCCGAGGGACACCGGGGAGCTGTTTTTT,CASTRAASGFPRDTGELFF